This entry features one T cell receptor (beta chain) sequence. The entry originates in a study of blood T cell repertoires in COVID-19. The protocol was immunoSEQ multiplex PCR, while the TCRdb copy is restricted to in-frame clones and leaves out a portion. In the table there are some 200,000 clones, about 85% of which are singletons. The CDR3 has 15 residues. Germline V gene sequence: CDR1 MNHEY, CDR2 SVGAGI. The J segment lost 5 bases and the V segment lost 2 bases, leaving 5 bases of the junction unmatched. This sequence was found in a woman under 30 who had recovered from COVID-19. Sequenced input: peripheral blood. The chain employs TRBV6-5 and TRBJ2-3, with TRBD2 matching 9 bases. The CDR3 region is CASSYGQAGGDTQYF. The CDR3, as DNA: TGTGCCAGCAGTTACGGGCAAGCGGGAGGAGATACGCAGTATTTT.